Listed below are T cell receptor beta chains from one sample, sequenced in a study of identifying expanded T cells in peripheral blood. The table came from immunoSEQ multiplex PCR; TCRdb's copy has only in-frame clones and leaves some out. The repertoire has around 100,000 clones, about 91% of them found once; the top ten carry around an eighth. Source material: blood. The receptor source for this set is a person aged 18-70 years in good health. The CDR3 runs from the conserved cysteine through the conserved F or W. The order of the fields is CDR3 DNA, CDR3 protein, V gene, J gene, clone size, D gene. The D gene is left open where the match is weak. For some rows the clone size is stated as once, few or many, or as a class when expanded; others skip it.

CDR3 DNA: TGTGCCAGCAGTGCTATGGGGGAGACCCAGTACTTC; CDR3 protein: CASSAMGETQYF; V gene: TRBV6-1; J gene: TRBJ2-5; clone size: -; D gene: -
CDR3 DNA: TGTGCCAGCAGTGAGGAGGGAGGAGATACGCAGTATTTT; CDR3 protein: CASSEEGGDTQYF; V gene: TRBV6-4; J gene: TRBJ2-3; clone size: once; D gene: -
CDR3 DNA: TGCGCCAGCAGCTTGGTTTCTAGCGGGGCTAGCACAGATACGCAGTATTTT; CDR3 protein: CASSLVSSGASTDTQYF; V gene: TRBV5-1; J gene: TRBJ2-3; clone size: -; D gene: TRBD2
CDR3 DNA: TGTGCCAGCAGCCCACGGACAGGGATGAACACTGAAGCTTTCTTT; CDR3 protein: CASSPRTGMNTEAFF; V gene: TRBV6-5; J gene: TRBJ1-1; clone size: -; D gene: TRBD1
CDR3 DNA: TGTGCCAGCAGCGCGCTACTAGCGGGGAACCAAGAGACCCAGTACTTC; CDR3 protein: CASSALLAGNQETQYF; V gene: TRBV9; J gene: TRBJ2-5; clone size: -; D gene: TRBD2
CDR3 DNA: TGTGCCAGTAGTTGGGACAGGGTATTAAATTCACCCCTCCACTTT; CDR3 protein: CASSWDRVLNSPLHF; V gene: TRBV19; J gene: TRBJ1-6; clone size: -; D gene: TRBD1
CDR3 DNA: TGTGCCAGCAGTTTACCCCTGTTAGGGGCAGATACGCAGTATTTT; CDR3 protein: CASSLPLLGADTQYF; V gene: TRBV28; J gene: TRBJ2-3; clone size: -; D gene: -
CDR3 DNA: TGTGCCAGCAGTGAAATGCAGGACATCTCACTAAATGAGCAGTTCTTC; CDR3 protein: CASSEMQDISLNEQFF; V gene: TRBV2; J gene: TRBJ2-1; clone size: -; D gene: -
CDR3 DNA: TGCGCCAGCAGCTTGGTCCCGGGACAGGGGAGTACTGAAGCTTTCTTT; CDR3 protein: CASSLVPGQGSTEAFF; V gene: TRBV5-1; J gene: TRBJ1-1; clone size: -; D gene: TRBD1
CDR3 DNA: TGTGCCAGCAGTGACTCGAGGGGACAGGGGGCAGATACGCAGTATTTT; CDR3 protein: CASSDSRGQGADTQYF; V gene: TRBV6-4; J gene: TRBJ2-3; clone size: -; D gene: TRBD1
CDR3 DNA: TGTGCCAGCAGTAGAGGCAGAGAAGAGACCCAGTACTTC; CDR3 protein: CASSRGREETQYF; V gene: TRBV7-9; J gene: TRBJ2-5; clone size: -; D gene: -
CDR3 DNA: TGTGCCACCAGCATGCTCGGGGGGCGTAATGACGAGCAGTACTTC; CDR3 protein: CATSMLGGRNDEQYF; V gene: TRBV15; J gene: TRBJ2-7; clone size: -; D gene: -
CDR3 DNA: TGTGCCAGCAGTCCCCACGGGACTTTTAACACCGGGGAGCTGTTTTTT; CDR3 protein: CASSPHGTFNTGELFF; V gene: TRBV28; J gene: TRBJ2-2; clone size: few; D gene: -
CDR3 DNA: TGTGCCAGCAGCCCCGGAGTTGAAGCTTTCTTT; CDR3 protein: CASSPGVEAFF; V gene: TRBV4-2; J gene: TRBJ1-1; clone size: -; D gene: -
CDR3 DNA: TGCGCCAGCAGCTTGGCCGGTGCGGGAGGGCGGAATGAGCAGTTCTTC; CDR3 protein: CASSLAGAGGRNEQFF; V gene: TRBV5-1; J gene: TRBJ2-1; clone size: -; D gene: TRBD2
CDR3 DNA: TGTGCCATCAGGAGGAGGGGGGACAACAATGAGCAGTTCTTC; CDR3 protein: CAIRRRGDNNEQFF; V gene: TRBV10-3; J gene: TRBJ2-1; clone size: -; D gene: -
CDR3 DNA: TGCGCCAGCAGCACCGGGCGTACCAACACCGGGGCCAACGTCCTGACTTTC; CDR3 protein: CASSTGRTNTGANVLTF; V gene: TRBV5-1; J gene: TRBJ2-6; clone size: few; D gene: -
CDR3 DNA: TGTGCCACCTCCCGGGGGAACTATGGCTACACCTTC; CDR3 protein: CATSRGNYGYTF; V gene: TRBV6-1; J gene: TRBJ1-2; clone size: -; D gene: -
CDR3 DNA: TGCGCCAGCAGCTTGGCCACAGATACGCAGTATTTT; CDR3 protein: CASSLATDTQYF; V gene: TRBV5-1; J gene: TRBJ2-3; clone size: -; D gene: -
CDR3 DNA: TGTGCCAGCAGCCGTGGACAGGTGAACACTGAAGCTTTCTTT; CDR3 protein: CASSRGQVNTEAFF; V gene: TRBV6-6; J gene: TRBJ1-1; clone size: -; D gene: TRBD1